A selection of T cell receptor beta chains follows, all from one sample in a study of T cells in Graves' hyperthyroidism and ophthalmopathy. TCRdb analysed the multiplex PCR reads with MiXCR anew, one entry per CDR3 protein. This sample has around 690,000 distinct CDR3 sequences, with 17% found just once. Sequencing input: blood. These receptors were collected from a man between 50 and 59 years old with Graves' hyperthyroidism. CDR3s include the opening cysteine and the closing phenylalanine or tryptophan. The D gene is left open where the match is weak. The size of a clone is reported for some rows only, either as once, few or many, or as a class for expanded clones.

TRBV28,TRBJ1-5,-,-,TGTGCCAGCAGCGCTAGGAGACCCTTGGAGAAGCCCCAGCATTTT,CASSARRPLEKPQHF
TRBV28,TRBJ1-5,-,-,TGTGCCAGCAGTTTAGGTGGTAGGGGGGGTCAGCCCCAGCATTTT,CASSLGGRGGQPQHF
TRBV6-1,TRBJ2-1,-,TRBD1,TGTGCCAGCAGCCTAACGGGGACAGGGTGGAATGAGCAGTTCTTC,CASSLTGTGWNEQFF
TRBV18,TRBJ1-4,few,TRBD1,TGTGCCAGCCTACAGGGGCTTGGAGAAAAACTGTTTTTT,CASLQGLGEKLFF
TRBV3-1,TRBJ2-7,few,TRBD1,TGTGCCAGCAGCCAAGCGGATGCGAGGGGGCTCGAGCAGTACTTC,CASSQADARGLEQYF
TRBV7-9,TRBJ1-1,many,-,TGTGCCAGCAGCTTGCCCTCGGATAATGCTTTCTTT,CASSLPSDNAFF
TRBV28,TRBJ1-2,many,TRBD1,TGTGCCAGCCGGTCCCAGGGGGGCGGCTACACCTTC,CASRSQGGGYTF
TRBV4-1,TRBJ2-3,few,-,TGCGCCAGCAGCCTTGAATCGCGGGGAAAGGTCACAGATACGCAGTATTTT,CASSLESRGKVTDTQYF
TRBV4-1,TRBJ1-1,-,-,TGCGCCAGCAGCCAAGATGGGGCAGGGCTGATGAACACTGAAGCTTTCTTT,CASSQDGAGLMNTEAFF
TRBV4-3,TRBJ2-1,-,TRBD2,TGCGCCAGCAGCCAAGAGGGACTAGCGGGAGTGGAGCAGTTCTTC,CASSQEGLAGVEQFF
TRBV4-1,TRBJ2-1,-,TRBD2,TGCGCCAGCAGCCGGATGGGACTAGCGGGAAATCTCAATGAGCAGTTCTTC,CASSRMGLAGNLNEQFF
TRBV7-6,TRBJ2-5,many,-,TGTGCCAGCAGCCAGCTGGAGACCCAGTACTTC,CASSQLETQYF
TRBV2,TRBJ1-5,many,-,TGTGCCAGCAGGTACCGGGGGGGCACTAGCAATCAGCCCCAGCATTTT,CASRYRGGTSNQPQHF
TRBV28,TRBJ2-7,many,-,TGTGCCAGCAGTTCGCGCGGGACGCGCTTCCCCCTATACGAGCAGTACTTC,CASSSRGTRFPLYEQYF
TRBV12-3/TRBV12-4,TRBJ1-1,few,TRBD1,TGTGCCAGCAAAATGACAGGGCTGAACACTGAAGCTTTCTTT,CASKMTGLNTEAFF
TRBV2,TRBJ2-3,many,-,TGTGCCAGCAGTGATAGGCGGACCGACACAGATACGCAGTATTTT,CASSDRRTDTDTQYF
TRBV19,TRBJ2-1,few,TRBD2,TGTGCCAGTTCGACTAGCGGGGAATTCTACAATGAGCAGTTCTTC,CASSTSGEFYNEQFF
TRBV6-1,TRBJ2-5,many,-,TGTGCCAGCATCGACCTGGTCACTCGGGAGACCCAGTACTTC,CASIDLVTRETQYF
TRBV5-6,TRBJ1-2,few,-,TGTGCCAGCAGCTTGGACAGGACGAGGCTGGGCTACACCTTC,CASSLDRTRLGYTF
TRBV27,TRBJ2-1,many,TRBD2,TGTGCCAGCAGTTTGTGGCTAGCGGCCCACAATGAGCAGTTCTTC,CASSLWLAAHNEQFF
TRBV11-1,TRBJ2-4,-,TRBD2,TGTGCCAGCAGTAGACTAGCGGGGCTAGCCAAAAACATTCAGTACTTC,CASSRLAGLAKNIQYF
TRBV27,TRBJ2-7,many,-,TGTGCCAGCAGTGCACGCCCTCCGGCTCCTCGGGTCTACGAGCAGTACTTC,CASSARPPAPRVYEQYF
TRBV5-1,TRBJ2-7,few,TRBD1,TGCGCCAGCAGCTCGTACCGGGACAGTGACTACGAGCAGTACTTC,CASSSYRDSDYEQYF
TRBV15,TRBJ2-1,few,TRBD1,TGTGCCACCACTCCGTTGGGACAGGGAAGCAATGAGCAGTTCTTC,CATTPLGQGSNEQFF
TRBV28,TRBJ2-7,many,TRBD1,TGTGCCAGCAGGGGAAAAAGGACAGGGGGCAAGGACGAGCAGTACTTC,CASRGKRTGGKDEQYF
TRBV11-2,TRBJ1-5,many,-,TGTGCCAGCAGCTTAGAACAGGGCAGTAGCAATCAGCCCCAGCATTTT,CASSLEQGSSNQPQHF
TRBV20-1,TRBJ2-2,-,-,TGCAGTGCTCGGGACTCCGGACGGAGCGGGGAGCTGTTTTTT,CSARDSGRSGELFF
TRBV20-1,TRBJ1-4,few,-,TGCAGTGCCAAGGACGGATACAGTGAAAAACTGTTTTTT,CSAKDGYSEKLFF
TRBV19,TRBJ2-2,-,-,TGTGCCAGTACCCCCCCCGGGACGAACACCGGGGAGCTGTTTTTT,CASTPPGTNTGELFF
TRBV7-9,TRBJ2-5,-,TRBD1,TGTGCCAGCAGGTCCAGGGGGTTTGAGAAAGAGACCCAGTACTTC,CASRSRGFEKETQYF
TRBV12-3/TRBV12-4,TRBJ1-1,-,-,TGTGCCAGCAGTTTGCCAGGGACGAACACTGAAGCTTTCTTT,CASSLPGTNTEAFF
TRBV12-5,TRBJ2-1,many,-,TGTGCTAGTGGGTTGACAGGGAGGGGAAGGTCCTACAATGAGCAGTTCTTC,CASGLTGRGRSYNEQFF
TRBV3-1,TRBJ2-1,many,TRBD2,TGTGCCAGCAGCCATGAATCTAGCGGGAGGTGGAATGAGCAGTTCTTC,CASSHESSGRWNEQFF
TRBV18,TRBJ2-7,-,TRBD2,TGTGCCAGCTCACCCGCCGGGACTAGCTCTTTTATGGGCGAGCAGTACTTC,CASSPAGTSSFMGEQYF
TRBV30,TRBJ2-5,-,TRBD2,TGTGCCTGGAGTCCCTGGACTAGCGGGAGGAGCGAGACCCAGTACTTC,CAWSPWTSGRSETQYF
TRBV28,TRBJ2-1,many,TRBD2,TGTGCCAGCAGTTTAAGGGGCGGGAGGGCTGTCAATGAGCAGTTCTTC,CASSLRGGRAVNEQFF
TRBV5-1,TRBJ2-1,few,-,TGCGCCAGCGGCAGGGGAGCCTACAATGAGCAGTTCTTC,CASGRGAYNEQFF
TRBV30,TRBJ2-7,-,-,TGTGCCTGGAGTGTACTTTTGGGTAACGAGCAGTACTTC,CAWSVLLGNEQYF
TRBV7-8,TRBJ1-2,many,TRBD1,TGTGCCAGCAGCATCCGGGACAGCCGTGAGACTAACTATGGCTACACCTTC,CASSIRDSRETNYGYTF
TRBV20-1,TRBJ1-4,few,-,TGCAGTTCTCTCGGCGGACAGCTAAATGAAAAACTGTTTTTT,CSSLGGQLNEKLFF
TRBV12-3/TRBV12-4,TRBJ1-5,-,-,TGTGCCAGCAGTTATGCCCAGGGTAATCAGCCCCAGCATTTT,CASSYAQGNQPQHF
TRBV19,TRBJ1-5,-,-,TGTGCCAGTAGTATGAGGCCCCAGGAGCCCCAGCATTTT,CASSMRPQEPQHF
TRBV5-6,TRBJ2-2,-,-,TGTGCCTGCAGCTTGGACCGGGCCGGGGAGCTGTTTTTT,CACSLDRAGELFF
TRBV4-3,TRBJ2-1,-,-,TGCGCCAGCAGCGGGGGTAGCCTCAATGAGCAGTTCTTC,CASSGGSLNEQFF
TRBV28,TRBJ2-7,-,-,TGTGCCAGCAGTATGACAGCGGCTTGGCAGTACTTC,CASSMTAAWQYF
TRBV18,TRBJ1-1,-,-,TGTGCCAGCTCACCTACCGACGGATACACTGAAGCTTTCTTT,CASSPTDGYTEAFF
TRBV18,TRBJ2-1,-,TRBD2,TGTGCCAGCTCACCATCCAGCGGGAGTACGAGTGAGCAGTTCTTC,CASSPSSGSTSEQFF
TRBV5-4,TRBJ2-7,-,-,TGTGCCAGCAGTACCAGGACAGTATTGGCTCGTGAGCAGTACTTC,CASSTRTVLAREQYF
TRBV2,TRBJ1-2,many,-,TGTGCCAGTAGAGAAACTCCTAACTATGGCTACACCTTC,CASRETPNYGYTF
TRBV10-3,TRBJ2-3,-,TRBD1,TGTGCCATCAGGGGACAGGGGGCTGTCGATACGCAGTATTTT,CAIRGQGAVDTQYF